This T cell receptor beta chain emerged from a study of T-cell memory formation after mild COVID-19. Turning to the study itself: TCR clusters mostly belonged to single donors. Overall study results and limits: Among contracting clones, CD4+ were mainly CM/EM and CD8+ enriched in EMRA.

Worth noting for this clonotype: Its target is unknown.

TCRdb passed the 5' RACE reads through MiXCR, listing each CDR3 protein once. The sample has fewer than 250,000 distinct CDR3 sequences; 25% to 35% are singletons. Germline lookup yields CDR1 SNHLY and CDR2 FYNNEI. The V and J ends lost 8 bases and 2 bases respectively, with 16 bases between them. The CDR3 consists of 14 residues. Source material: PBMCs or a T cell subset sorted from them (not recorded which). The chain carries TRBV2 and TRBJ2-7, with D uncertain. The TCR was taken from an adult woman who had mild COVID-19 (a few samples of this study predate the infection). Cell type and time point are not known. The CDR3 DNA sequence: TGTGCCAGCGGGTCAAGGGATCCCGCCTACGAGCAGTACTTC. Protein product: CASGSRDPAYEQYF.